A selection of T cell receptor beta chains follows, all from one sample in a study of blood T cell repertoires in COVID-19. The assay was immunoSEQ multiplex PCR, and TCRdb's table has in-frame clones only and misses some. The sample carries approximately 200,000 clones, 88% recorded once. What was sequenced was peripheral blood. The source of these receptors is a man younger than 35 with active or convalescent COVID-19. Both conserved end residues are part of each CDR3. The order of the fields is clone size, J gene, V gene, D gene, CDR3 DNA, CDR3 protein. A D gene is named only where the DNA matches it firmly. Rows give clone size only sometimes, using once, few, many, or a class for an expanded clone.

>NA|TRBJ1-1|TRBV6-5|NA
TGTGCCAGCACCCTCGGGGGAATATCTGAAGCTTTCTTT
CASTLGGISEAFF
>NA|TRBJ1-1|TRBV11-2|NA
TGTGCCAGCAGCTCCCAGGGGTTCGAAGCTTTCTTT
CASSSQGFEAFF
>NA|TRBJ2-1|TRBV14|TRBD2
TGTGCCAGCAGCCCCCGACTAGCGGGGGACAATGAGCAGTTCTTC
CASSPRLAGDNEQFF
>NA|TRBJ2-7|TRBV10-2|TRBD2
TGCGCCAGCCGAGAGGCGGGAGAGTTACACGAGCAGTACTTC
CASREAGELHEQYF
>NA|TRBJ2-3|TRBV5-1|NA
TGCGCCAGCAGCTTTCTAGCGAACACAGATACGCAGTATTTT
CASSFLANTDTQYF
>NA|TRBJ1-2|TRBV28|NA
TGTGCCAGCAGTTTAGGGGGCTCATTACCAAGGGATGGCTACACCTTC
CASSLGGSLPRDGYTF
>once|TRBJ1-1|TRBV7-9|NA
TGTGCCAGCAGCGGAAGACTCACTGAAGCTTTCTTT
CASSGRLTEAFF
>NA|TRBJ1-2|TRBV6-5|TRBD1
TGTGCCAGCACCGGAACAGGGGGAAGCTATGGCTACACCTTC
CASTGTGGSYGYTF
>NA|TRBJ2-7|TRBV28|TRBD1
TGTGCCAGCAGTAAAATGGACAGGGCGGTTTGGGAGCAGTACTTC
CASSKMDRAVWEQYF
>NA|TRBJ1-1|TRBV27|NA
TGTGCCAGCAGTAGCAGGGCCCTTCGCGCTGAAGCTTTCTTT
CASSSRALRAEAFF
>NA|TRBJ1-6|TRBV6-5|NA
TGTGCCAGCAATTCAGGGGTCCCCTATAATTCACCCCTCCACTTT
CASNSGVPYNSPLHF
>few|TRBJ1-6|TRBV5-6|TRBD1
TGTGCCAGCAGCCGCAAGGGACAGGGAAACAATTCACCCCTCCACTTT
CASSRKGQGNNSPLHF
>few|TRBJ2-7|TRBV6-5|TRBD1
TGTGCCAGCGGCCCGGGACAGGGAGTATACGAGCAGTACTTC
CASGPGQGVYEQYF
>NA|TRBJ1-2|TRBV5-5|TRBD1
TGTGCCAGCAGCCGCGACGGGACAGGGTCTAACTATGGCTACACCTTC
CASSRDGTGSNYGYTF
>NA|TRBJ1-1|TRBV18|NA
TGTGCCAGCTCACCAACAGTAATAATGAACACTGAAGCTTTCTTT
CASSPTVIMNTEAFF
>NA|TRBJ2-2|TRBV28|NA
TGTGCCAGCCGCGTGGGGGAGGCCGGGGAGCTGTTTTTT
CASRVGEAGELFF
>NA|TRBJ2-2|TRBV28|NA
TGTGCCAGCAGTTTATACCCCGAGGGGCTGTTTTTT
CASSLYPEGLFF
>NA|TRBJ2-2|TRBV11-1|NA
TGTGCCAGCAGCTTACAGTTGGTCGGGGAGCTGTTTTTT
CASSLQLVGELFF
>NA|TRBJ2-1|TRBV28|TRBD2
TGTGCCAGCAGGAGGACTAGCGGGTCGTGGAGCTCCTACAATGAGCAGTTCTTC
CASRRTSGSWSSYNEQFF
>NA|TRBJ1-5|TRBV6-1|NA
TGTGCCAGCAGTGAACTCCCGGGGGGCAATCAGCCCCAGCATTTT
CASSELPGGNQPQHF
>NA|TRBJ2-4|TRBV3-1/TRBV3-2|TRBD2
TGTGCCAGCAGCCAACCGGGACTACAAAACATTCAGTACTTC
CASSQPGLQNIQYF
>NA|TRBJ2-7|TRBV19|NA
TGTGCCAGTTCCGAGGTTCTGGGGACTGGGTCCTACGAGCAGTACTTC
CASSEVLGTGSYEQYF
>NA|TRBJ2-1|TRBV14|NA
TGTGCCAGCAGCCAAGATGGGCGACCCCCCCATGAGCAGTTCTTC
CASSQDGRPPHEQFF
>NA|TRBJ2-3|TRBV18|TRBD2
TGTGCCAGCTCACGGGCGGGAGTGGGCGGCACAGATACGCAGTATTTT
CASSRAGVGGTDTQYF
>NA|TRBJ2-2|TRBV30|TRBD2
TGTGCCTGGAGTCCACTAGCGGTCCCCGGGGAGCTGTTTTTT
CAWSPLAVPGELFF
>NA|TRBJ1-2|TRBV4-1|TRBD1
TGCGCCAGCAGCTACGGGACAGGGGATTATGGCTACACCTTC
CASSYGTGDYGYTF
>NA|TRBJ2-7|TRBV7-9|NA
TGTGCCAGCAGCGCTTTTTACGGACATACGGCTTACGAGCAGTACTTC
CASSAFYGHTAYEQYF
>NA|TRBJ1-3|TRBV5-1|NA
TGCGCCAGCAGCTTGGGTTCAGCTGGAAACACCATATATTTT
CASSLGSAGNTIYF
>NA|TRBJ2-3|TRBV6-1|TRBD2
TGTGCCAGCAGTGACCGACTAGCGGGAGTACGGGTAGATACGCAGTATTTT
CASSDRLAGVRVDTQYF
>NA|TRBJ1-1|TRBV20-1|NA
TGCAGTGCTTCCGGACAGACTGAAGCTTTCTTT
CSASGQTEAFF
>NA|TRBJ1-4|TRBV3-1/TRBV3-2|NA
TGTGCCAGCAGCCAAGATAGTGGCAGCGTGGAAAAACTGTTTTTT
CASSQDSGSVEKLFF
>NA|TRBJ1-3|TRBV10-1|NA
TGCGCCAGCAGTTCGACAGGACCGGGAAACACCATATATTTT
CASSSTGPGNTIYF
>NA|TRBJ1-2|TRBV3-1/TRBV3-2|NA
TGTGCCAGCAGCCAACACAGAAACTATGGCTACACCTTC
CASSQHRNYGYTF
>few|TRBJ2-3|TRBV18|TRBD2
TGTGCCAGCTCACCGCTGGGGGGGACCCACGCAACAGATACGCAGTATTTT
CASSPLGGTHATDTQYF
>NA|TRBJ2-3|TRBV9|NA
TGTGCCAGCAGCCCCCGGAGCGGCGAAGGGACAGATACGCAGTATTTT
CASSPRSGEGTDTQYF
>few|TRBJ2-1|TRBV7-6|NA
TGTGCCAGCAGCTTCCTAGCGCCCTACAATGAGCAGTTCTTC
CASSFLAPYNEQFF
>NA|TRBJ2-3|TRBV4-2|NA
TGTGCCAGCAGCCAAGAGCTTGTGGCGAGTACGGGAGATACGCAGTATTTT
CASSQELVASTGDTQYF
>NA|TRBJ1-2|TRBV19|NA
TGTGCCAGTATTGACAGCTCTAACTATGGCTACACCTTC
CASIDSSNYGYTF
>NA|TRBJ2-5|TRBV19|TRBD2
TGTGCCAGTAATAGCGGGAGACGGGAGACCCAGTACTTC
CASNSGRRETQYF
>few|TRBJ1-1|TRBV5-6|NA
TGTGCCAGCAGCTCCCTCATGTACCGTCTAGGCACTGAAGCTTTCTTT
CASSSLMYRLGTEAFF
>once|TRBJ2-1|TRBV11-2|TRBD2
TGTGCCAGCAGCTCCCTAAGCCCGGGACTAGCTTACAATGAGCAGTTCTTC
CASSSLSPGLAYNEQFF
>NA|TRBJ1-1|TRBV19|NA
TGTGCCAGTAGGGACACGCCGAACACTGAAGCTTTCTTT
CASRDTPNTEAFF
>NA|TRBJ2-3|TRBV24-1|TRBD1
TGTGCCACCAGTTTTGGGACAGGGGGCCGAGATACGCAGTATTTT
CATSFGTGGRDTQYF
>NA|TRBJ2-7|TRBV28|TRBD1
TGTGCCAGCAGTTCGGCCGGGACAGGGGTGTATCAGCAGTACTTC
CASSSAGTGVYQQYF